This T cell receptor (beta chain) was recovered during a study of monozygotic twins with inflammatory bowel disease. Eight distinct reactions (per sample) were used to make the cDNA. A template switching step added UMIs, each with a 6-nucleotide sample barcode. From its re-call of the 5' RACE reads, TCRdb lists each CDR3 protein once, without DNA. The clone table shows around 370,000 distinct CDR3 sequences, with the ten largest holding 2.5% to 3%. Study conclusions and caveats: People with IBD had fewer clonotypes in common with others than healthy twins did, especially with disease activity. Among patients, repertoires may have gained variability from differing immunosuppressive treatments.

As regards this clonotype: Its antigen is not known.

The length of the CDR3 is 14 residues. CDR1 is MNHEY, CDR2 SVGEGT, per germline. The rearrangement links TRBV6-2 or TRBV6-3 to TRBJ1-5; TCRdb returns TRBD1, unconfirmable since there is no DNA. The sequence was collected from a human donor with ulcerative colitis or Crohn's disease, or a healthy co-twin of an affected twin (not recorded which). The specimen was blood. The CDR3 loop is CASSRTGAAQPQHF.